This T cell receptor (beta chain) was recorded in a study of CXCR3-negative and CXCR3-positive naive CD8 T cells (dated by TCRdb to about 2019). Regarding the research as a whole: In total, 120 million to 150 million TRB reads were obtained, which works out to roughly 1.5 +/- 0.3 million reads per library. The diversity and physicochemical repertoire analyses included under 12 donors pooled from two independent experiments. For the TRBV-TRBJ cluster analysis, the naive subsets came from about 5 donors, while the memory cells came from 3 donors. Here is what the overall study found, with its caveats: Both naive subsets had comparably high repertoire diversity, while memory CD8+ T cells had much lower repertoire diversity. TRBV-TRBJ usage was similar between naive CXCR3-negative and CXCR3-positive cells from the same donor, while memory cells showed distinct patterns. Compared with CXCR3-negative naive cells, CXCR3-positive naive cells had TRB CDR3s with higher hydrophobicity (lower Kidera factor 4), lower energy, and higher strength and volume indices. Freshly isolated PBMCs were used for most assays because CXCR3 expression partially decreased after cryopreservation. Because surface CD5, which has been linked to self-reactivity in mice, was comparable between naive subsets, TCR interaction strength was also inferred from TRB CDR3 physicochemical properties.

As to this clonotype: Its recognized antigen is unknown.

From its cysteine to its phenylalanine, the CDR3 spans 12 amino acids. No DNA is listed. In the germline V gene, CDR1 corresponds to SQVTM and CDR2 to ANQGSEA. Sequenced on a NextSeq 550. The Human TCR Profiling Kit (MiLaboratory) was used to make UMI-labeled 5' RACE TRB cDNA libraries. cDNA synthesis used the entire amount of extracted RNA, and PCR amplification then used the entire amount of cDNA produced. Libraries were prepared in parallel using an identical number of PCR cycles. For the original study's pipeline: With a requirement of at least two reads per UMI, MIGEC and MiXCR extracted about 49,000 +/- 11,000 unique UMI-labeled TRB cDNA molecules per library. An average of approximately 40,000 +/- 10,000 functional in-frame TRB CDR3 nucleotide clonotypes without stop codons was found per library. After downsampling to 5000 UMI-labeled TRB molecules per sample, diversity metrics, including normalized Shannon-Wiener and Chao1, were computed in VDJtools. VDJtools computed clonotype-size-weighted physicochemical properties of the central five CDR3 residues: interaction energy, strength, volume and Kidera factor 4. Reprocessed by TCRdb, the reads give a single entry per CDR3 protein sequence, without DNA. TCRdb's processing, not the study's, gives the V and J calls here. This sample's clone table shows about 86,000 distinct CDR3 sequences. The ten largest make up less than 1% of the sample.

Each CD8+ T cell subset was flow-sorted in triplicate, with roughly 330,000 cells per subset placed directly into RLT lysis buffer. Naive CD8+ T cells were defined stringently as CD45RO-CCR7+CD27+CD95- to exclude memory contaminants. Peripheral blood mononuclear cells were isolated from buffy coats using standard density gradient centrifugation. A FACSAria III was used to flow-sort naive CD8+ T cells into CXCR3-negative and CXCR3-positive populations. Total RNA was extracted from sorted cells using an RNeasy Mini Kit. The source material was naive CXCR3+ CD8+ T cells from blood. Explained via the paper, the cell subset or site label denotes: CD45RO-CCR7+CD27+CD95- naive CD8+ T cells expressing CXCR3 (TNR3+). This TCR was recovered from a human donor in good health. Some clones in this sample may be carry-over from other donors' samples. In this chain, TRBV29-1 is recombined with TRBJ2-1. The CDR3: CSLWTLRSEQFF.